The 30 T cell receptor beta chains below were found in one sample sequenced in a study of long-term antiretroviral therapy in people with HIV. The run of the v3.0 immunoSEQ assay was at survey level. Repertoires were generated with immunoSEQ multiplex PCR, while TCRdb's copy carries only in-frame clones and drops some. The sample lists tens of thousands of clones; approximately 90% were seen once. The sample in question was unsorted PBMCs, obtained 0.6 years after starting antiretroviral therapy. The receptors come from a man in his fifties or sixties with HIV.

The CDR3 DNA follows: TGTGCCAGCAGTTCAGTCTCCGATGCAACTAATGAAAAACTGTTTTTT. It specifies CASSSVSDATNEKLFF. The chain has TRBV6-6 and TRBJ1-4; D gene ambiguous. The germline V and J ends were trimmed by 4 bases and 0 bases, with 12 bases remaining between them. From germline, CDR1 is MNHNY and CDR2 SVGAGI (reference sequence). The CDR3 totals 16 residues.

This clone was counted between two and nine times. The chain carries TRBV18 and TRBJ1-5, with 10 positions matching TRBD1. V was pared by 3 bases and J by 5 bases, with 1 base of the junction left unmatched. Germline lookup yields CDR1 KGHSH and CDR2 LQKENI. CDR3 size: 14 residues. Here the CDR3 reads CASSPGTGDQPQHF. DNA of the CDR3: TGTGCCAGCTCACCCGGGACAGGGGATCAGCCCCAGCATTTT.

This clone is medium-sized (0.01 to 0.1%) in the sample. The chain links TRBV9 to TRBJ1-2; D may be TRBD1 (6 bases). This CDR3 comprises 14 residues. Per the germline V gene, CDR1 is SGDLS and CDR2 is YYNGEE. Trimming shortened V by 2 bases and J by 9 bases, and 17 bases separated the two germline ends. CDR3 amino acids: CASSVGGRPPSYTF. CDR3 DNA: TGTGCCAGCAGCGTGGGGGGGCGACCTCCTAGCTACACCTTC.

The rearrangement uses TRBV28 and TRBJ1-2, with unresolved D. The germline V and J ends were trimmed by 3 bases and 3 bases, with 11 bases remaining between them. CDR3 size: 14 residues. CDR1 and CDR2 from the germline V gene are MDHEN and SYDVKM. The CDR3 protein is CASSFAFTYYGYTF. For the CDR3, the DNA is TGTGCCAGCAGTTTCGCATTTACCTACTATGGCTACACCTTC.

The CDR3 reads CASSAEIGQAPGANVLTF. The DNA of the CDR3 is TGTGCCAGCAGCGCCGAAATTGGACAGGCTCCTGGGGCCAACGTCCTGACTTTC. The V call is TRBV9, the J call TRBJ2-6, with 7 nucleotides matching TRBD1. The trim removed 3 bases at V and 2 bases at J, leaving 11 bases unmatched. Germline CDR1 and CDR2: SGDLS and YYNGEE. There are 18 residues in the CDR3.

The rearrangement joins TRBV5-1 to TRBJ2-7; D might be TRBD1 (5 bases). CDR3 length equals 13 residues. Trimming pared 5 bases from V and 0 bases from J, leaving 9 bases between. Looked up from germline, CDR1 is SGHRS and CDR2 is YFSETQ. CDR3 in amino acids: CASSWQGSYEQYF. Written as DNA, the CDR3 is TGCGCCAGCAGTTGGCAGGGCTCCTACGAGCAGTACTTC.

The table lists this clone with a count of one. The rearrangement links TRBV18 to TRBJ2-3; a weak D match, TRBD2 (6 bases). CDR1 KGHSH and CDR2 LQKENI come from the germline V gene. Trimming stripped 6 bases from V and 4 bases from J, with 20 bases between. The CDR3 spans 16 residues. CDR3: CASSRRLGSDADTQYF. DNA of the CDR3: TGTGCCAGCTCTCGCAGACTAGGGTCTGACGCAGATACGCAGTATTTT.

This chain joins TRBV9 and TRBJ1-1, with 8 bases matching TRBD1. The CDR3 consists of 15 residues. Trimming at V came to 2 bases and at J to 6 bases, leaving 9 bases not matched to a gene. Germline values: CDR1 SGDLS, CDR2 YYNGEE. The CDR3 bases are TGTGCCAGCAGCGTTCTTTCAGGGGGCGTATCTGAAGCTTTCTTT. Translated, it gives CASSVLSGGVSEAFF.

This chain joins TRBV10-3 and TRBJ2-7; TRBD1 matches 8 bases. V was clipped by 3 bases and J by 1 base; unmatched bases: 11. This CDR3 is built from 17 residues. CDR1 is ENHRY, CDR2 SYGVKD, per germline. In nucleotides, the CDR3 is TGTGCCATCAGTGACTTTTTACAGGGGGAGCTTTCCTACGAGCAGTACTTC. It specifies CAISDFLQGELSYEQYF.

This chain joins TRBV9 and TRBJ2-1; 7 positions match TRBD2. The CDR3 is 15 residues long. The V gene's germline CDR1 is SGDLS and CDR2 YYNGEE. Losses at the gene ends were 4 bases for V and 4 bases for J; bases not matched to a gene: 8. CDR3 nucleotides: TGTGCCAGCAGCCCGTACGAGGGAGGGTACAATGAGCAGTTCTTC. It yields the protein CASSPYEGGYNEQFF.

This chain links TRBV10-2 with TRBJ1-2; D is perhaps TRBD1 (5 bases). Deletions cut 4 bases from V and 0 bases from J, with 12 bases between. This CDR3 has 15 residues. Germline loops: CDR1 WSHSY, CDR2 SAAADI. CDR3 region: CASSGRGAPNYGYTF. In nucleotides, the CDR3 is TGCGCCAGCAGTGGGCGCGGGGCTCCTAACTATGGCTACACCTTC.

This sequence joins TRBV9 and TRBJ2-1; D possibly corresponds to TRBD1 (6 bases). Germline lookup yields CDR1 SGDLS and CDR2 YYNGEE. CDR3 size: 15 residues. V lost 7 bases and J lost 7, with 21 bases in between. The CDR3 protein is CASRGGGLNGNEQFF. The CDR3 DNA reads as TGTGCCAGCCGGGGTGGGGGCCTGAATGGTAATGAGCAGTTCTTC.

This clone occurred once. The gene calls are TRBV5-1 and TRBJ2-3; TRBD2 matches 7 bases. The CDR3 loop spans 14 amino acids. The germline gives CDR1 SGHRS, CDR2 YFSETQ. After removal of 2 bases from V and 1 base from J, the junction contained 1 base not matched to a gene. The CDR3 is CASSLTSGTDTQYF. CDR3 DNA: TGCGCCAGCAGCTTAACTAGCGGCACAGATACGCAGTATTTT.

V is TRBV5-1 and J is TRBJ1-2; TRBD1 might be the D (6 bases). The CDR3 spans 16 residues. V was clipped by 4 bases and J by 4 bases, with 20 bases between them. Looked up from germline, CDR1 is SGHRS and CDR2 is YFSETQ. The CDR3 protein is CASSPLSGDFTYGYTF. CDR3 nucleotides: TGCGCCAGCAGCCCACTTTCAGGGGACTTTACCTATGGCTACACCTTC.

The genes are TRBV5-4 and TRBJ1-2; 8 bases match TRBD1. Germline CDR1 SGHNT, CDR2 YYREEE (reference sequence). The junction had 7 bases not matched to a gene; V was cut back by 1 base and J by 8 bases. This CDR3 spans 14 amino acids. DNA for the CDR3: TGTGCCAGCAGCTTGCAGGGGGCGATAGGGGGCTACACCTTC. This encodes CASSLQGAIGGYTF.

V and J are TRBV5-1 and TRBJ2-1; D uncertain. Germline V gives CDR1 SGHRS, CDR2 YFSETQ. The V gene lost 2 bases and the J gene lost 7 bases, with 13 bases spanning the gap. This CDR3 region has 14 residues. CDR3 protein: CASSFAPPENEQFF. CDR3 in DNA: TGCGCCAGCAGCTTCGCCCCCCCCGAAAATGAGCAGTTCTTC.

V and J are TRBV5-1 and TRBJ1-2; 10 nucleotides agree with TRBD1. The germline V gene has CDR1 SGHRS and CDR2 YFSETQ. Losses at the gene ends were 3 bases for V and 10 bases for J; bases not matched to a gene: 12. The CDR3 covers 15 residues. The CDR3 spells CASSSSPGTGDPYTF. CDR3 coding DNA: TGCGCCAGCAGCTCAAGCCCCGGGACAGGGGACCCCTACACCTTC.

The chain is built from TRBV5-1 and TRBJ2-5; TRBD1 matches at 7 bases. The CDR3 has 17 amino acids. Germline lookup yields CDR1 SGHRS and CDR2 YFSETQ. Unmatched junction bases numbered 12, after V lost 0 bases and J lost 4 bases. The DNA for the CDR3 is TGCGCCAGCAGCTTGGTGTACAGGGGTCCTGTTCGAGAGACCCAGTACTTC. Protein sequence: CASSLVYRGPVRETQYF.

This chain joins TRBV18 and TRBJ2-3; D gene uncertain. From germline, CDR1 is KGHSH and CDR2 LQKENI. Trimming removed 3 bases from V and 3 bases from J, with 10 bases in between. CDR3 length: 14 residues. CDR3 region: CASSPVGPTDTQYF. The CDR3 coding sequence is TGTGCCAGCTCACCTGTCGGGCCAACAGATACGCAGTATTTT.

The gene calls are TRBV20-1 and TRBJ2-7, with D possibly being TRBD1 or TRBD2 (8 bases each). Trimming took off 5 bases at V and 9 bases at J, with 14 bases between the two ends. The CDR3 length is 11 residues. Per germline, CDR1 DFQATT and CDR2 SNEGSKA (reference sequence). The CDR3 nucleotides read TGCAGTGCTTCGGGAGGGACAGGGCAGTACTTC. It translates to CSASGGTGQYF.

The chain links TRBV7-9 to TRBJ1-2; TRBD1 agrees at 11 bases. The CDR3 totals 15 residues. J lost 3 bases, V lost 2 bases, and 2 bases had no gene match. Germline assignment: CDR1 SEHNR and CDR2 FQNEAQ (reference sequence). The CDR3 loop is CASSLMGQGDYGYTF. CDR3 sequence (DNA): TGTGCCAGCAGCTTAATGGGACAGGGGGACTATGGCTACACCTTC.

The CDR3 DNA reads TGTGCCAGCAGTTACCCTAGCGGGGCTGGTGAGACCCAGTACTTC. Its protein product is CASSYPSGAGETQYF. The chain is built from TRBV6-5 and TRBJ2-5, with 9 bases fitting TRBD2. CDR1 is MNHEY, CDR2 SVGAGI, per germline. The CDR3 runs 15 residues. V lost 2 bases and J lost 5; bases outside the gene matches: 6.

This rearrangement joins TRBV13 to TRBJ1-1; perhaps TRBD1 as D (6 bases). This CDR3 has 13 residues. The ends were cut back, 6 bases at V and 2 bases at J, with 10 bases in the middle. Germline-derived CDR1 and CDR2 are PRHDT and FYEKMQ (reference sequence). The CDR3 is CASSQQGNTEAFF. CDR3 nucleotide sequence: TGTGCCAGCAGTCAACAGGGAAACACTGAAGCTTTCTTT.

This clone was seen a handful of times. The gene calls are TRBV7-3 and TRBJ1-5; unclear D gene. Trimming left V 0 bases short and J 0 bases short, with 9 bases between. Per germline, CDR1 SGHTA and CDR2 FQGTGA. The CDR3 is made up of 16 amino acids. The CDR3 DNA reads TGTGCCAGCAGCTTAACGTACGGGAATAGCAATCAGCCCCAGCATTTT. Translating it yields CASSLTYGNSNQPQHF.

The chain uses TRBV6-5 and TRBJ1-6; perhaps TRBD1 as D (6 bases). The CDR3 is 15 residues long. CDR1 MNHEY and CDR2 SVGAGI come from the germline V gene. Trimming took off 5 bases at V and 7 bases at J, with 15 bases between the two ends. DNA of the CDR3: TGTGCCAGCAGTCTAGGACAGCCTTGGAATTCACCCCTCCACTTT. This sequence encodes CASSLGQPWNSPLHF.

The DNA of the CDR3 is TGCGCCAGCAGGGGGGGGGCCCGGAGCTCTGGGGCCAACGTCCTGACTTTC. Residues: CASRGGARSSGANVLTF. This chain joins TRBV5-1 and TRBJ2-6; the D gene is possibly TRBD2 (7 bases). Between the trimmed V and J ends, which lost 5 bases and 0 bases, there was a span of 15 bases. This CDR3 region has 17 residues. CDR1 is SGHRS, CDR2 YFSETQ, per germline.

The CDR3 DNA reads as TGTGCCAGCAGCTTAAGTAGCCAAAGGTACGAGCAGTACTTC. Amino acids: CASSLSSQRYEQYF. The chain recombines TRBV7-3 with TRBJ2-7, with D uncertain. Germline-derived CDR1 and CDR2 are SGHTA and FQGTGA. Trimming pared 1 base from V and 4 bases from J, leaving 11 bases between. The CDR3 has 14 residues. Full variable domain (remainder filled in from reference TRBV7-3 and TRBJ2-7): GAGVSQTPSNKVTEKGKYVELRCDPISGHTALYWYRQSLGQGPEFLIYFQGTGAADDSGLPNDRFFAVRPEGSVSTLKIQRTERGDSAVYLCASSLSSQRYEQYFGPGTRLTVT.

This chain connects TRBV27 to TRBJ2-4; 7 bases are shared with TRBD2. The V gene's germline CDR1 is MNHEY and CDR2 SMNVEV (reference sequence). CDR3 length: 13 amino acids. V shed 2 bases and J 9 bases; nucleotides not matched to a gene: 4. The DNA for the CDR3 is TGTGCCAGCAGTTTAGGACGCGGGGGCATTCAGTACTTC. This codes for CASSLGRGGIQYF.

The V and J genes are TRBV2 and TRBJ1-5; TRBD1 matches at 10 bases. CDR1 and CDR2 (germline): SNHLY, FYNNEI. The CDR3 consists of 14 residues. Trimming took 5 bases from V and 6 from J; bases not matched to a gene: 4. The CDR3 sequence is CASSQGQGIQPQHF. CDR3 sequence (DNA): TGTGCCAGCAGTCAGGGACAGGGGATTCAGCCCCAGCATTTT.

The chain uses TRBV7-9 and TRBJ2-7; D possibly corresponds to TRBD2 (5 bases). The V end lost 5 bases, the J end lost 4 bases, and 15 bases lay between the germline ends. Germline lookup yields CDR1 SEHNR and CDR2 FQNEAQ (reference sequence). This CDR3 spans 14 amino acids. The CDR3: CASSPPGREYEQYF. The CDR3 bases are TGTGCCAGCAGCCCCCCGGGTCGGGAATACGAGCAGTACTTC.